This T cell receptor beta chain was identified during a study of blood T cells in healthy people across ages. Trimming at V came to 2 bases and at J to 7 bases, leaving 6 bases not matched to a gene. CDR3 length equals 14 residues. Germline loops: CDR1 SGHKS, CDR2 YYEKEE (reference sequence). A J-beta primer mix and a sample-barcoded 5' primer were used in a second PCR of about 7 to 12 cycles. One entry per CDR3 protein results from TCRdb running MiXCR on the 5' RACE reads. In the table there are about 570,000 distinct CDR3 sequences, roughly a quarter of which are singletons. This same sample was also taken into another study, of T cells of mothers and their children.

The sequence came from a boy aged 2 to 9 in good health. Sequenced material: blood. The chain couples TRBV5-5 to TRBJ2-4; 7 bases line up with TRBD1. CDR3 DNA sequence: TGTGCCAGCAGCTTCTCGACAGGGACGAACATTCAGTACTTC. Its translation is CASSFSTGTNIQYF.